A selection of T cell receptor beta chains follows, all from one sample in a study of post-analysis software for immune sequencing data. TCRdb used MiXCR to reprocess the PCR reads, holding one entry per CDR3 protein. The sample carries fewer than 850,000 distinct CDR3 sequences, 30% recorded once. The specimen sequenced was blood. These receptors originate from a girl aged 10 to 17 with multiple sclerosis. The CDR3 runs from the conserved cysteine through the conserved F or W. Size values are once, few and many counts, or a class for expanded clones, and some rows have none.

clone_size v_call cdr3_aa
- TRBV9 CASSKRQAAFF
- TRBV20-1 CSAKTPLRTSLADEQFF
- TRBV3-1 CASSPLRQGGWVKNIQYF
- TRBV20-1 CSAVTGTGRFFEQYF
- TRBV7-2 CASSLIGVSNQPQHF
- TRBV10-2 CASSDEDRGGQPQHF
few TRBV7-2 CASSLVGQEAYEQYF
few TRBV28 CAGRPLTGRESDTQYF
- TRBV5-1 CASSFRGGETNEKLFF
few TRBV6-6 CASSRSTSGSFYEQFF
- TRBV29-1 CSVPRTSGAYNEQFF
few TRBV5-1 CASSLVLAGGFKQFF
few TRBV10-3 CAISESITDTYNEQFF
- TRBV20-1 CRVTGARGYTF
few TRBV11-2 CASSSWGGLAGGRGSYEQYF
few TRBV3-1 CASSQGRAGTEAFF
- TRBV11-2 CASSLGDRLSPGANVLTF
- TRBV9 CASNGGQMAQPQHF
few TRBV6-6 CASRRQLANEKLFF
- TRBV3-1 CASSQGRVEPQHF
- TRBV10-3 CASGEREISYEQYF
many TRBV29-1 CSAIPGQQETQYF
- TRBV6-1 CASSVEGAGADTQYF
few TRBV12-3/TRBV12-4 CASRAGDTQYF
- TRBV6-5 CASSYSAVYGYTF
- TRBV28 CASSRDRDRTTEAFF
- TRBV29-1 CSASSTGANVRTF
- TRBV9 CASSARGRGANVLTF
many TRBV29-1 CSVDRDGYTF
- TRBV3-1 CASRYLAGGGETQYF
- TRBV29-1 CSHLRTRAGRLRETQYF
few TRBV6-2/TRBV6-3 CASSYSKSRGAYNEQFF
many TRBV7-2 CASSMDGYNEQFF
many TRBV9 CASSARSGTSAYEQYF
- TRBV7-2 CASSSPRTDTQYF
few TRBV7-9 CASSLVTLRKTSGPYNEQFF
many TRBV7-2 CASSLGGQGRETQYF
many TRBV27 CASSLTSGGIREQFF
- TRBV29-1 CSVGGWGEQFF
- TRBV20-1 CSAGRGFGNTIYF
- TRBV20-1 CSAQPDRRYEQYF
many TRBV12-3/TRBV12-4 CASSLESGVGLEQYF
- TRBV20-1 CSARDQRDHSYEQYF
few TRBV7-6 CASSSGTVDEKLFF
- TRBV15 CATSSYPTENYGYTF
many TRBV3-1 CASSQPNTEAFF
many TRBV15 CATSRDRTGVYEQYF
many TRBV7-2 CASSFSTALQETQYF
- TRBV27 CASSPDPLFTDTQYF
many TRBV29-1 CSVSPLTGGEQYF
- TRBV20-1 CSASMGNTQYF